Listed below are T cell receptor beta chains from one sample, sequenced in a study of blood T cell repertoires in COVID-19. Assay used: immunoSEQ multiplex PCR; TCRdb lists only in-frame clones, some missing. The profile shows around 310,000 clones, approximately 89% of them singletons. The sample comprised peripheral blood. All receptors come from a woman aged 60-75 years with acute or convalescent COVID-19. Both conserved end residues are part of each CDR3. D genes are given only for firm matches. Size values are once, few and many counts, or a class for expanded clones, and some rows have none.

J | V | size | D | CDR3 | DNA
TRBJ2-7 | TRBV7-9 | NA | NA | CASSLGGRAYEQYF | TGTGCCAGCAGCTTAGGCGGCAGGGCCTACGAGCAGTACTTC
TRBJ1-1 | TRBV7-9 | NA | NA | CASSLESTALRNTEAFF | TGTGCCAGCAGCTTAGAATCGACTGCTCTTAGGAACACTGAAGCTTTCTTT
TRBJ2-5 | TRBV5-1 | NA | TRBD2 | CASSWEGAGETQYF | TGCGCCAGCAGCTGGGAGGGAGCGGGAGAGACCCAGTACTTC
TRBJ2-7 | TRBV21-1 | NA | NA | CASSTPGQGIPYEQYF | TGTGCCAGCAGCACCCCGGGACAGGGGATTCCCTACGAGCAGTACTTC
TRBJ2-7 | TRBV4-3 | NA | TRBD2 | CASSRQHGAGGEGQYF | TGCGCCAGCAGCCGCCAGCATGGAGCGGGGGGGGAGGGGCAGTACTTC
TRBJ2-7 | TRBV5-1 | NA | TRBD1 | CASSLGGTGRSYEQYF | TGCGCCAGCAGCTTGGGGGGGACAGGGAGATCCTACGAGCAGTACTTC
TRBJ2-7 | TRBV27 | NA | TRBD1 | CASSPYDRGSEQYF | TGTGCCAGCAGTCCCTACGACAGGGGGAGCGAGCAGTACTTC
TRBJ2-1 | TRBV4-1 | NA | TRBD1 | CASSHTRTGYNEQFF | TGCGCCAGCAGCCACACCAGGACAGGGTACAATGAGCAGTTCTTC
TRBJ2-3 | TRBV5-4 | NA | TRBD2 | CASRRAGGREDTQYF | TGTGCCAGCAGGCGAGCGGGGGGGCGGGAAGATACGCAGTATTTT
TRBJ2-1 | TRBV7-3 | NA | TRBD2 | CASSLRSSGTYNEQFF | TGTGCCAGCAGCTTAAGATCTAGCGGAACCTACAATGAGCAGTTCTTC
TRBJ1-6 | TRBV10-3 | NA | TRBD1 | CAISGQGALNSPLHF | TGTGCCATCAGTGGTCAGGGGGCTTTAAATTCACCCCTCCACTTT
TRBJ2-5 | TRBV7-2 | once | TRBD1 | CASSLVKGGTETQYF | TGTGCCAGCAGCTTAGTGAAAGGGGGCACTGAGACCCAGTACTTC
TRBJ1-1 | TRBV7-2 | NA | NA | CASSPGQRNTEAFF | TGTGCCAGCAGCCCAGGACAGAGGAACACTGAAGCTTTCTTT
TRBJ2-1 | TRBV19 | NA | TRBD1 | CASSRGGTGGAINEQFF | TGTGCCAGTAGTCGAGGGGGCACAGGGGGCGCGATCAATGAGCAGTTCTTC
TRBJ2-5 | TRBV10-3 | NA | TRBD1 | CAISEWGQGEETQYF | TGTGCCATCAGTGAATGGGGACAGGGAGAAGAGACCCAGTACTTC
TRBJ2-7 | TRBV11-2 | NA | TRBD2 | CASSFGSGGAYEQYF | TGTGCCAGCAGCTTTGGGAGCGGGGGGGCCTACGAGCAGTACTTC
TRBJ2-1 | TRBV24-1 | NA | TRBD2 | CATSSAGDHDNEQFF | TGTGCCACCAGCTCGGCGGGGGACCACGACAATGAGCAGTTCTTC
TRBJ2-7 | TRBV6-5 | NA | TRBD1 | CASSWTGGDEQYF | TGTGCCAGCAGTTGGACAGGGGGCGACGAGCAGTACTTC
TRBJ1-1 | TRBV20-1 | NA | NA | CSASSNTEAFF | TGCAGTGCGAGCTCGAACACTGAAGCTTTCTTT
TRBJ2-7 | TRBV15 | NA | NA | CATSRGRDVDEQYF | TGTGCCACCAGCAGAGGGCGGGATGTGGACGAGCAGTACTTC
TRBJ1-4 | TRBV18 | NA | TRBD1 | CASSQLRSPTGKSTNEKLFF | TGTGCCAGCTCCCAATTACGATCCCCGACAGGGAAGTCCACTAATGAAAAACTGTTTTTT
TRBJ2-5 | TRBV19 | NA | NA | CASSIGGGQETQYF | TGTGCCAGTAGTATTGGAGGCGGGCAAGAGACCCAGTACTTC
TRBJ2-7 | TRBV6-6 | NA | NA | CASTEGTALEQYF | TGTGCCAGCACCGAAGGGACTGCACTCGAGCAGTACTTC
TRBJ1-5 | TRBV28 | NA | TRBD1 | CASSPPQGAKNQPQHF | TGTGCCAGCAGTCCCCCACAGGGGGCGAAGAATCAGCCCCAGCATTTT
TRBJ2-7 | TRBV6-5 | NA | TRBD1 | CASSFGDRASYEQYF | TGTGCCAGCAGTTTTGGGGACAGGGCCTCCTACGAGCAGTACTTC
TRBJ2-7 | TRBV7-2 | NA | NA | CASSPPAGNAYEQYF | TGTGCCAGCAGCCCCCCGGCGGGGAACGCCTACGAGCAGTACTTC
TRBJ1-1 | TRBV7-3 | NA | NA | CASSLVQGVISEAFF | TGTGCCAGCAGCTTAGTCCAGGGTGTAATTTCTGAAGCTTTCTTT
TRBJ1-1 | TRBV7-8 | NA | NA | CASSLSGSYTEAFF | TGTGCCAGCAGCTTATCCGGGAGTTACACTGAAGCTTTCTTT
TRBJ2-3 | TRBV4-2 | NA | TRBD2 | CASSQNSAGSTDTQYF | TGTGCCAGCAGCCAAAACTCAGCGGGGAGCACAGATACGCAGTATTTT
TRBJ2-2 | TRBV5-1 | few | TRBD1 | CASSLYGPTWGQGGTGELFF | TGCGCCAGCAGCTTGTACGGCCCAACGTGGGGACAGGGTGGTACCGGGGAGCTGTTTTTT
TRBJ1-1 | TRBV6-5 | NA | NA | CASSLQGVEAFF | TGTGCCAGCAGTCTACAGGGAGTTGAAGCTTTCTTT
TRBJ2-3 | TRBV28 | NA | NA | CASSLIKGPGTDTQYF | TGTGCCAGCAGTTTAATTAAGGGGCCCGGTACAGATACGCAGTATTTT
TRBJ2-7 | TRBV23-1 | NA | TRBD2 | CASSQSRGGSESYEQYF | TGCGCCAGCAGTCAATCGCGGGGGGGATCAGAGAGCTACGAGCAGTACTTC
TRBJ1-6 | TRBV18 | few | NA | CASSPVLGAGVNSPLHF | TGTGCCAGCTCACCCGTCCTAGGGGCAGGGGTAAATTCACCCCTCCACTTT
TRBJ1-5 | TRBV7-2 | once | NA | CASSLVERQPQHF | TGTGCCAGCAGCTTAGTGGAGAGGCAGCCCCAGCATTTT